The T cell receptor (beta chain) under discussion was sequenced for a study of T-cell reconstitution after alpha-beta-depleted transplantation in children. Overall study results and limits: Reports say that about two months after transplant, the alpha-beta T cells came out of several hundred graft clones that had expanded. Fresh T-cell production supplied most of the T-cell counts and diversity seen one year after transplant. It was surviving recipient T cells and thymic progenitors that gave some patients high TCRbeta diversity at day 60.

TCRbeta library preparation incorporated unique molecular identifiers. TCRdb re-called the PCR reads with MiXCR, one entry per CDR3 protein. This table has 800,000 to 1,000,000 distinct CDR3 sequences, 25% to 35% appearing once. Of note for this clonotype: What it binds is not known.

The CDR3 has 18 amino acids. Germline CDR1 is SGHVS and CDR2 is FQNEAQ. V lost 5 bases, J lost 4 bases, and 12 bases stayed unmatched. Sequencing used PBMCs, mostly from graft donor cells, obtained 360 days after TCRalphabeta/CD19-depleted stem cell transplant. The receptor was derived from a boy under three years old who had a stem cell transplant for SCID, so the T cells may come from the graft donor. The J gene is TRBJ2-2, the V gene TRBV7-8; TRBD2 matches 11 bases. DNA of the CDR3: TGTGCCAGCAGCAAGGCGGCTAGCGGGGGGTCCGCCACCGGGGAGCTGTTTTTT. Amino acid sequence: CASSKAASGGSATGELFF. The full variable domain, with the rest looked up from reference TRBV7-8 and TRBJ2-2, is GAGVSQSPRYKVAKRGQDVALRCDPISGHVSLFWYQQALGQGPEFLTYFQNEAQLDKSGLPSDRFFAERPEGSVSTLKIQRTQQEDSAVYLCASSKAASGGSATGELFFGEGSRLTVL.